This T cell receptor beta chain is from a study of blood T cell repertoires in COVID-19. Under the authors' procedure: For nucleated cells, counts were estimated from reference gene primer amplification. The table came from immunoSEQ multiplex PCR; TCRdb's copy has only in-frame clones and leaves some out. D and trimming come from the DNA, and the V and J calls and clone size come from that table. The sample includes hundreds of thousands of clones, approximately 91% of them seen just once. Germline-derived CDR1 and CDR2 are SGHDT and YYEEEE. The CDR3 covers 12 residues. V lost 2 bases, J lost 8 bases, and 8 bases lay in between.

Sequenced input: peripheral blood. The TCR was taken from a woman in her sixties with acute or convalescent COVID-19. This chain links TRBV5-6 with TRBJ1-3; no definite D call. In DNA, the CDR3 is TGTGCCAGCAGCTTTAACTACGACACCATATATTTT. This codes for CASSFNYDTIYF.